The 18 T cell receptor beta chains given below trace back to one sample, sequenced in a study of vaccination effects on CD4 cells after COVID-19. TCRdb keeps only in-frame clones here, not all; method: immunoSEQ multiplex PCR. The sample records under 80,000 clones, roughly four fifths being singletons. Antigen-specific CD4+ T cell clonotypes were called by their expansion after viral peptide-pool culture in ViraFEST. Subsequent to ten to eleven days of culture, CD4+ T cells were isolated. For these TCRs, the target antigens are not known. The material was CD4+ T cells from PBMCs cultured with HCoV-229E spike peptides, obtained before COVID-19 vaccination. The source is a human donor who received a COVID-19 vaccine.

The V call is TRBV5-1, the J call TRBJ2-4; the match to TRBD1 covers 7 bases. V lost 2 bases, J lost 5 bases, and 1 base stayed unmatched. Germline V gene sequence: CDR1 SGHRS, CDR2 YFSETQ. The CDR3 has 13 residues. CDR3 nucleotide sequence: TGCGCCAGCAGCTTCGGGACAGAAAACATTCAGTACTTC. It translates to CASSFGTENIQYF.

The V call is TRBV11-3, the J call TRBJ2-5, with D maybe TRBD2 (7 bases). The germline V gene has CDR1 SGHNT and CDR2 YENEEA. V gave up 4 bases and J gave up 6 bases, with 12 bases separating them. This CDR3 has 13 residues. The CDR3 DNA is TGTGCCAGCAGCTCCGAGGGGGGGAAGACCCAGTACTTC. Translated, it gives CASSSEGGKTQYF.

The chain employs TRBV7-2 and TRBJ2-1; possibly TRBD2 for D (5 bases). CDR3 length: 15 residues. The V end was cut by 4 bases, the J end by 6 bases, with 16 bases between. The germline CDR1 and CDR2 sequences are SGHTA and FQGNSA. This CDR3 is CASSSSGTRRNEQFF. CDR3 coding DNA: TGTGCCAGCAGCTCCTCGGGCACTAGACGCAATGAGCAGTTCTTC.

The chain joins TRBV11-3 to TRBJ2-5; 8 bases fit TRBD2. Germline CDR1 is SGHNT and CDR2 is YENEEA. CDR3 length: 14 amino acids. V lost 6 bases and J lost 1; bases outside the gene matches: 4. CDR3 sequence reads: CASSIGGAQETQYF. The CDR3 nucleotides read TGTGCCAGCAGTATCGGGGGGGCCCAAGAGACCCAGTACTTC.

The chain joins TRBV7-2 to TRBJ2-2; D gene uncertain. V was clipped by 1 base and J by 4 bases, with 13 bases between them. The length of the CDR3 is 16 residues. Per the germline V gene, CDR1 is SGHTA and CDR2 is FQGNSA. CDR3 residues: CASSLVGTPGTGELFF. The CDR3, as DNA: TGTGCCAGCAGCTTAGTGGGTACACCTGGCACCGGGGAGCTGTTTTTT.

This rearrangement joins TRBV19 to TRBJ1-6; 9 nucleotides match TRBD1. With V trimmed by 4 bases and J by 14 bases, 12 bases remained unmatched. This CDR3 has 15 amino acids. CDR1 is LNHDA and CDR2 is SQIVND in the germline V gene (reference sequence). CDR3 amino acids: CASSSPGTGWGALHF. CDR3 in DNA: TGTGCCAGTAGTAGCCCCGGGACAGGGTGGGGAGCCCTCCACTTT.

This clone has just a few counts. The J gene is TRBJ1-2, the V gene TRBV27; D is possibly TRBD1 (5 bases). Germline V gene data show CDR1 as MNHEY and CDR2 as SMNVEV (reference sequence). The CDR3 extends over 13 amino acids. Trimming removed 6 bases from V and 7 bases from J, with 15 bases in between. The CDR3 sequence is CASRKGTAVGYTF. CDR3 in DNA: TGTGCCAGCAGAAAAGGGACGGCGGTTGGCTACACCTTC.

The chain employs TRBV12-5 and TRBJ2-7, with D hard to call. The CDR3 runs to 17 residues. V shed 0 bases and J shed 2 bases, with 17 bases lying between them. In germline, CDR1 is LGHNT, CDR2 FRNRAP. This CDR3 reads CASGLVLSSTNPYEQYV. The CDR3 DNA sequence: TGTGCTAGTGGTTTGGTGCTAAGCTCTACCAATCCCTACGAGCAGTACGTC.

The chain combines TRBV14 with TRBJ2-2, with D possibly TRBD1 on 5 matching bases. The CDR3 loop spans 16 amino acids. Germline V gives CDR1 SGHDN, CDR2 FVKESK. With 6 bases removed from V and 1 base from J, the gap between germline ends came to 15 bases. The CDR3 DNA sequence: TGTGCCAGCAGTCCGCTCCCCACAGGGAACACCGGGGAGCTGTTTTTT. Translating gives CASSPLPTGNTGELFF.

The V call is TRBV4-1, the J call TRBJ2-3, with D perhaps given as TRBD1 or TRBD2 (5 bases each). The CDR3 sequence is 19 residues long. Germline CDR1 is MGHRA and CDR2 is YSYEKL. Trimming removed 4 bases at V and 5 bases at J, with 28 bases between. CDR3 in DNA: TGCGCCAGCAGCCCTAAAAGTCACGCGACGGGGCGGGCGGGAGATACGCAGTATTTT. Translated, it gives CASSPKSHATGRAGDTQYF.

The chain couples TRBV7-2 to TRBJ1-1; D is undetermined. V was pared by 5 bases and J by 2 bases, with 15 bases between. In germline, CDR1 is SGHTA, CDR2 FQGNSA. The CDR3 extends over 15 amino acids. CDR3 nucleotides: TGTGCCAGCAGCCCCTCGGGAGGCTATAACACTGAAGCTTTCTTT. It specifies CASSPSGGYNTEAFF.

The chain links TRBV18 to TRBJ1-2, with D possibly being TRBD1 (6 bases). The V gene lost 2 bases and the J gene lost 1 base, with 20 bases spanning the gap. The V gene's germline CDR1 is KGHSH and CDR2 LQKENI. The CDR3 is 18 residues long. The CDR3 here is CASSPAISGAGGNYGYTF. The CDR3 coding sequence is TGTGCCAGCTCACCAGCCATATCAGGGGCCGGGGGTAACTATGGCTACACCTTC.

The J gene is TRBJ2-7, the V gene TRBV6-4; 13 bases match TRBD2. Germline lookup yields CDR1 MRHNA and CDR2 SNTAGT. The CDR3 loop spans 19 amino acids. Germline trimming cut 6 bases from V and 3 bases from J; bases unmatched to any gene: 17. This chain's CDR3 is CASSVPSGLAGDLNYEQYV. DNA of the CDR3: TGTGCCAGCAGCGTCCCCAGTGGACTAGCGGGGGACCTCAACTACGAGCAGTACGTC.

V and J are TRBV11-2 and TRBJ2-1, with D possibly TRBD2 on 5 matching bases. This CDR3 has 18 amino acids. Germline lookup yields CDR1 SGHAT and CDR2 FQNNGV. Trimming stripped 6 bases from V and 5 bases from J, with 26 bases between. CDR3 DNA sequence: TGTGCCAGCAGTGCGGAGAGGGAAGGATTTATCTTCGACAATGAGCAGTTCTTC. It specifies CASSAEREGFIFDNEQFF.

In DNA form, the CDR3 reads TGTGCCAGCAGGCGGGACGGTTCTAATGGAAACACCATATATTTT. It translates to CASRRDGSNGNTIYF. This chain connects TRBV6-5 to TRBJ1-3, with D possibly matching TRBD1 (5 bases). The germline V gene has CDR1 MNHEY and CDR2 SVGAGI. With 6 bases removed from V and 3 bases from J, the gap between germline ends came to 15 bases. This CDR3 region has 15 residues.

The chain couples TRBV7-9 to TRBJ2-2; D ambiguous. The V end lost 4 bases, the J end lost 2 bases, and 5 bases lay between the germline ends. CDR1 and CDR2 from the germline V gene are SEHNR and FQNEAQ (reference sequence). This CDR3 spans 13 amino acids. The chain's CDR3 is CASSWRNTGELFF. CDR3 in DNA: TGTGCCAGCAGCTGGCGAAACACCGGGGAGCTGTTTTTT.

This clone has just a few counts. The chain recombines TRBV5-4 with TRBJ1-2; D unresolved. Germline CDR1 reads SGHNT; CDR2 reads YYREEE (reference sequence). V dropped 0 bases and J dropped 3 bases, with 6 bases sitting between them. CDR3 length: 13 residues. CDR3 amino acids: CASSLVGDYGYTF. CDR3 coding DNA: TGTGCCAGCAGCTTGGTTGGAGACTATGGCTACACCTTC.

This chain uses TRBV19 with TRBJ1-5, with TRBD1 identical over 9 bases. This CDR3 spans 14 amino acids. Unmatched junction bases numbered 7, after V lost 8 bases and J lost 5 bases. Germline assignment: CDR1 LNHDA and CDR2 SQIVND (reference sequence). CDR3 DNA sequence: TGTGCCAGTGGGGGACAGGGTAGGTATCAGCCCCAGCATTTT. Its protein is CASGGQGRYQPQHF.